The 8 T cell receptor beta chains given below trace back to one sample, sequenced in a study of beta chain features in type 1 diabetes. Their antigens remain unidentified. Expressed TCRB transcripts were sequenced because the entire RNA isolate underwent reverse transcription. TCRdb keeps only in-frame clones here, not all; method: immunoSEQ multiplex PCR. Here the sample spans around 710,000 clones, around 12% being singletons. Overall study results and limits: Shorter TCRB CDR3s, moderately but significantly so, were found in Type 1 diabetes patients in all four CD4+ subsets.

Sequenced material: naive CD4+ T cells from blood. Receptor source: a man younger than 45 with type 1 diabetes.

The chain combines TRBV4-3 with TRBJ1-2; TRBD1 matches 7 bases. CDR1 LGHNA and CDR2 YSLEER come from the germline V gene. The CDR3 contains 15 residues. J gave up 0 bases and V 1 base, and 2 bases lay outside the gene matches. CDR3 protein: CASSQGGQTNYGYTF. In DNA form, the CDR3 reads TGCGCCAGCAGCCAAGGGGGACAGACTAACTATGGCTACACCTTC.

This clone was counted a few times. The CDR3 region is CASSRTGLTSGANVLTF. In nucleotides, the CDR3 is TGTGCCAGCAGTCGCACGGGGTTAACCTCTGGGGCCAACGTCCTGACTTTC. J is TRBJ2-6 and V is TRBV28; tentatively, D is TRBD2 (5 bases). CDR1 is MDHEN, CDR2 SYDVKM, per germline. V shed 5 bases and J shed 0 bases, with 14 bases lying between them. The CDR3 is 17 residues long.

The rearrangement joins TRBV5-1 to TRBJ2-5; TRBD1 matches 9 bases. This CDR3 spans 15 amino acids. Trimming removed 5 bases from V and 4 bases from J; junction bases left unmatched: 9. Germline values: CDR1 SGHRS, CDR2 YFSETQ. For the CDR3, the DNA is TGCGCCAGCAGACACTTACAGGGGGCAGGAGAGACCCAGTACTTC. It specifies CASRHLQGAGETQYF.

The CDR3 nucleotides are TGTGCCAGCAGCTCCAGCGGGGGCAGCTCCTACAATGAGCAGTTCTTC. Protein sequence: CASSSSGGSSYNEQFF. The chain uses TRBV7-3 and TRBJ2-1, with 8 nucleotides matching TRBD2. The CDR3 contains 16 residues. From germline, CDR1 is SGHTA and CDR2 FQGTGA. Trimming took 4 bases from V and 0 from J; bases not matched to a gene: 5.

Only a few counts were recorded for this clone. The chain employs TRBV29-1 and TRBJ1-2; D remains unclear. Per germline, CDR1 SQVTM and CDR2 ANQGSEA. V lost 4 bases to trimming and J lost 2 bases, with 14 bases between them. CDR3 length equals 14 residues. DNA of the CDR3: TGCAGCGTTGTGGGAACTCCGGGGAACTATGGCTACACCTTC. Its translation: CSVVGTPGNYGYTF.

This clone was found a few times. The same CDR3 can be traced to other DNA sequences in this sample. This chain connects TRBV28 to TRBJ1-2; D remains unclear. This CDR3 is 12 amino acids long. Germline lookup yields CDR1 MDHEN and CDR2 SYDVKM. The V end lost 5 bases, the J end lost 2 bases, and 6 bases lay between the germline ends. The CDR3 sequence: CASSVRNYGYTF. DNA of the CDR3: TGTGCCAGCAGTGTCAGGAACTATGGCTACACCTTC.

This clone was seen a handful of times. The chain couples TRBV7-2 to TRBJ2-2; the match to TRBD1 covers 9 bases. CDR1 is SGHTA and CDR2 is FQGNSA in the germline V gene. The ends lost 5 bases at V and 7 bases at J; junction bases unmatched: 5. CDR3 size: 14 residues. CDR3 region: CASSTGQGNGELFF. CDR3 sequence (DNA): TGTGCCAGCAGCACCGGACAGGGGAACGGGGAGCTGTTTTTT.

Only a few counts were recorded for this clone. The V gene is TRBV30, the J gene TRBJ1-2, with TRBD1 identical over 8 bases. The CDR3 runs 14 residues. The trim removed 2 bases at V and 6 bases at J, leaving 8 bases unmatched. Germline V gene sequence: CDR1 GTSNPN, CDR2 SVGIG (reference sequence). The CDR3 is CAWSQTGDSNGYTF. CDR3 DNA sequence: TGTGCCTGGAGTCAGACAGGGGATAGTAATGGCTACACCTTC. The entire variable domain, with the rest obtained from reference TRBV30 and TRBJ1-2, is as follows: SQTIHQWPATLVQPVGSPLSLECTVEGTSNPNLYWYRQAAGRGLQLLFYSVGIGQISSEVPQNLSASRPQDRQFILSSKKLLLSDSGFYLCAWSQTGDSNGYTFGSGTRLTVV.